These 22 T cell receptor beta chains share one sample of origin, sequenced in a study of CD8+CD57+ T cells in acquired aplastic anemia. Genomic DNA constituted the template upon which TCR beta VDJ and CDR3 profiling was performed. Via MiXCR, TCRdb re-called the reads, giving one row per CDR3 protein. The sample yields about 190,000 distinct CDR3 sequences, 50% to 55% seen once. The sequenced sample consisted of sorted CD4+, CD8+, or CD8+CD57+ T cells (not recorded which) from PBMCs. Receptor source: a human donor in good health, serving as a control.

This chain connects TRBV20-1 to TRBJ2-1, with 7 bases aligning to TRBD1. The length of the CDR3 is 16 residues. Looked up from germline, CDR1 is DFQATT and CDR2 is SNEGSKA (reference sequence). Germline trimming cut 1 base from V and 1 base from J; bases unmatched to any gene: 7. CDR3 DNA sequence: TGCAGTGCTAGAGGTGGACAGGATTCGTCCTACAATGAGCAGTTCTTC. The encoded protein is CSARGGQDSSYNEQFF.

This clonotype turned up a few times. A much larger clone sits a single nucleotide away, making a read error possible. The gene calls are TRBV25-1 and TRBJ1-1, with a possible D match to TRBD1 (5 bases). Germline V lookup: CDR1 MGHDK, CDR2 SYGVNS. The CDR3 has 14 amino acids. V was shortened by 4 bases and J by 6 bases, with 15 bases between the two germline ends. The CDR3, as DNA: TGTGCCAGCAGTGGATATATGGGGGGTGCTGAAGCTTTCTTT. Its translation: CASSGYMGGAEAFF.

In this sample, this clonotype turned up many times. The CDR3 spells CSASTVTNTEAFF. The CDR3 DNA sequence: TGCAGTGCTAGTACTGTTACGAACACTGAAGCTTTCTTT. This chain joins TRBV20-1 and TRBJ1-1; D uncertain. Trimming removed 3 bases at V and 1 base at J, with 9 bases between. Germline loops: CDR1 DFQATT, CDR2 SNEGSKA (reference sequence). CDR3 length equals 13 residues.

This clonotype was detected many times. The chain is built from TRBV18 and TRBJ2-5, with D possibly being TRBD1 or TRBD2 (5 bases each). Germline CDR1 KGHSH, CDR2 LQKENI. Trimming shortened V by 2 bases and J by 4 bases, and 11 bases separated the two germline ends. There are 14 residues in the CDR3. The CDR3 nucleotides are TGTGCCAGCTCACCAATGGGGGACGGAGAGACCCAGTACTTC. This gives the protein CASSPMGDGETQYF.

The V and J genes are TRBV15 and TRBJ2-7; 7 bases align to TRBD2. CDR1 and CDR2 from the germline V gene are LNHNV and YYDKDF (reference sequence). The length of the CDR3 is 14 residues. V gave up 5 bases and J gave up 3 bases; unmatched junction bases: 7. The CDR3 coding sequence is TGTGCCACCAGCCCCACGGGAGGCTACTACGAGCAGTACTTC. It yields the protein CATSPTGGYYEQYF.

The chain combines TRBV7-3 with TRBJ1-3; tentative D call: TRBD1 (5 bases). The germline CDR1 and CDR2 sequences are SGHTA and FQGTGA. Trimming removed 4 bases from V and 0 bases from J, with 13 bases in between. CDR3 length equals 16 residues. The CDR3 DNA sequence: TGTGCCAGCAGCTACAACGGGGCGACCTCTGGAAACACCATATATTTT. Protein product: CASSYNGATSGNTIYF.

Only a few counts were recorded for this clonotype. The genes are TRBV20-1 and TRBJ1-5, with D tentatively TRBD1 (6 bases). Germline loops: CDR1 DFQATT, CDR2 SNEGSKA (reference sequence). V lost 4 bases, J lost 0 bases, and 10 bases lay in between. The CDR3 has 14 residues. The CDR3 here is CSATAGDSNQPQHF. CDR3 coding DNA: TGCAGTGCTACGGCAGGGGATAGCAATCAGCCCCAGCATTTT.

This chain connects TRBV2 to TRBJ1-1; D may be TRBD1 (5 bases). The ends were cut back, 3 bases at V and 1 base at J, with 12 bases in the middle. The CDR3 spans 15 residues. Germline V lookup: CDR1 SNHLY, CDR2 FYNNEI. CDR3 coding DNA: TGTGCCAGCAGTGAGACCAGGGAGAGGAACACTGAAGCTTTCTTT. Protein: CASSETRERNTEAFF.

The CDR3 DNA reads TGTGCTAGAGTTCCGCTTATAAGCACAGATACGCAGTATTTT. This translates into CARVPLISTDTQYF. J is TRBJ2-3 and V is TRBV7-2; D unclear. The CDR3 consists of 14 residues. Germline V lookup: CDR1 SGHTA, CDR2 FQGNSA. The full variable domain, with the rest looked up from reference TRBV7-2 and TRBJ2-3, is GAGVSQSPSNKVTEKGKDVELRCDPISGHTALYWYRQSLGQGLEFLIYFQGNSAPDKSGLPSDRFSAERTGGSVSTLTIQRTQQEDSAVYLCARVPLISTDTQYFGPGTRLTVL.

The V and J genes are TRBV30 and TRBJ1-6; the match to TRBD1 covers 7 bases. J lost 6 bases, V lost 2 bases, and 1 base had no gene match. Germline loops: CDR1 GTSNPN, CDR2 SVGIG (reference sequence). The CDR3 loop spans 13 amino acids. The chain's CDR3 is CAWSWDSNSPLHF. For the CDR3, the DNA is TGTGCCTGGAGTTGGGACAGTAATTCACCCCTCCACTTT.

This clonotype was seen at least ten times. The chain has TRBV5-5 and TRBJ2-1; possibly TRBD2 for D (5 bases). V was trimmed by 0 bases and J by 5 bases, leaving 15 bases between them. In germline, CDR1 is SGHKS, CDR2 YYEKEE (reference sequence). The CDR3 sequence is 16 residues long. The CDR3 DNA is TGTGCCAGCAGCTTGGCAACGGGGATGTCGCACAATGAGCAGTTCTTC. Translation: CASSLATGMSHNEQFF.

A remark on this clonotype: An end of the junction differs from the germline gene, which may be a read error. The CDR3 DNA reads TGTGCTAGCAGCTTAGTTCGGCGAACAGGGGGCTCCTATCAGCCCCAGCATTTT. Residues: CASSLVRRTGGSYQPQHF. The J gene is TRBJ1-5, the V gene TRBV7-7; 9 nucleotides line up with TRBD1. Germline V lookup: CDR1 SSHAT, CDR2 FNYEAQ (reference sequence). The CDR3 consists of 18 residues.

Concerning this clonotype itself: As the CDR3 is not closed by the conserved phenylalanine or tryptophan, this likely results from a read error. The chain has TRBV29-1 and TRBJ1-1, with D unresolved. Trimming stripped 4 bases from V and 1 base from J, with 7 bases between. Germline assignment: CDR1 SQVTM and CDR2 ANQGSEA. The CDR3 covers 12 residues. In nucleotides, the CDR3 is TGCAGCGTTGGTCAGAGGAACACTGAAGCTTTCCTT. Translating gives CSVGQRNTEAFL.

The gene calls are TRBV7-2 and TRBJ1-2, with 9 bases aligning to TRBD1. Trimming took 5 bases from V and 8 from J; bases not matched to a gene: 15. From germline, CDR1 is SGHTA and CDR2 FQGNSA. The CDR3 sequence is 16 residues long. The CDR3 bases are TGTGCCAGCAGCCTAGGACAGGGGTCGCAGGGCTTAGGCTACACCTTC. It encodes CASSLGQGSQGLGYTF. Based on the CDR3 plus reference TRBV7-2 and TRBJ1-2, the full variable domain is GAGVSQSPSNKVTEKGKDVELRCDPISGHTALYWYRQSLGQGLEFLIYFQGNSAPDKSGLPSDRFSAERTGGSVSTLTIQRTQQEDSAVYLCASSLGQGSQGLGYTFGSGTRLTVV.

The chain has TRBV11-2 and TRBJ1-5; D ambiguous. V lost 2 bases and J lost 3, with 11 bases in between. CDR3 size: 15 residues. Germline V gene lookup returns CDR1 SGHAT and CDR2 FQNNGV. In DNA form, the CDR3 reads TGTGCCAGCAGCTTATGGGCGGTTAACAATCAGCCCCAGCATTTT. Translation gives CASSLWAVNNQPQHF.

The CDR3: CASSYSSGFGYTF. The CDR3 DNA reads TGTGCCAGCAGCTACAGTTCCGGCTTTGGCTACACCTTC. The chain recombines TRBV7-2 with TRBJ1-2; D is unresolved. Between the trimmed V and J ends, which lost 4 bases and 7 bases, there was a span of 13 bases. CDR3 length: 13 residues. The germline V gene has CDR1 SGHTA and CDR2 FQGNSA.

This clonotype was observed a handful of times. This may arise from a read error, as a much more abundant clone is one base away. This chain joins TRBV7-8 and TRBJ2-7; D might be TRBD1 or TRBD2, each matching 5 bases. The CDR3 is 19 amino acids. Germline lookup yields CDR1 SGHVS and CDR2 FQNEAQ. The CDR3 coding sequence is TGTGCCAGCACTAGTGACAGTAGGCCGCAGGGCCCAGCAGAGGGCGAGCAGTGCTTC. It translates to CASTSDSRPQGPAEGEQCF.

This clonotype was seen at least ten times. CDR3 coding DNA: TGTGCCAGCAGCTTGGTTGCGCAGGGAAGGAACAGTGGCACTGAAGCTTTCTTT. Amino acid sequence: CASSLVAQGRNSGTEAFF. The V gene is TRBV5-4, the J gene TRBJ1-1; D is perhaps TRBD1 (5 bases). Looked up from germline, CDR1 is SGHNT and CDR2 is YYREEE (reference sequence). This CDR3 is 18 amino acids long. V was clipped by 0 bases and J by 4 bases, with 22 bases between them.

This clonotype was seen a handful of times. A read error is possible here, since a much larger clone lies one base away. The J gene is TRBJ2-1, the V gene TRBV20-1, with D maybe TRBD2 (7 bases). The CDR3 totals 16 residues. From germline, CDR1 is DFQATT and CDR2 SNEGSKA (reference sequence). CDR3 nucleotide sequence: TGCAGTGCTAGAGGCGCGGGGGCCTTCTCCTACAATGGGCAGTTCTTC. This translates into CSARGAGAFSYNGQFF.

This clonotype occurred many times. The chain joins TRBV7-8 to TRBJ1-2, with 7 bases matching TRBD1. The CDR3 sequence is 14 residues long. From germline, CDR1 is SGHVS and CDR2 FQNEAQ. V lost 1 base to trimming and J lost 4 bases; unmatched junction nucleotides: 3. CDR3 nucleotide sequence: TGTGCCAGCAGCTTAGTCGCAGGGGGCTATGGCTACACCTTC. It specifies CASSLVAGGYGYTF. Filled out from reference TRBV7-8 and TRBJ1-2, the complete variable domain reads GAGVSQSPRYKVAKRGQDVALRCDPISGHVSLFWYQQALGQGPEFLTYFQNEAQLDKSGLPSDRFFAERPEGSVSTLKIQRTQQEDSAVYLCASSLVAGGYGYTFGSGTRLTVV.

This chain connects TRBV7-7 to TRBJ2-7; D not certain. The CDR3 has 13 residues. The V end was cut by 1 base, the J end by 3 bases, with 7 bases between. Looked up from germline, CDR1 is SSHAT and CDR2 is FNYEAQ (reference sequence). The CDR3 sequence is CASSLELNYEQYF. CDR3 nucleotide sequence: TGTGCCAGCAGCTTAGAACTGAACTACGAGCAGTACTTC.

The rearrangement uses TRBV19 and TRBJ1-5, with TRBD1 as a possible D gene (5 bases). CDR1 and CDR2 from the germline V gene are LNHDA and SQIVND (reference sequence). The CDR3 consists of 12 residues. Trimming removed 8 bases at V and 4 bases at J, with 9 bases between. CDR3 coding DNA: TGTGCCAGTCAGGGACGGAATCAGCCCCAGCATTTT. The encoded protein is CASQGRNQPQHF.